The T cell receptor (beta chain) under discussion was sequenced for a study of cytomegalovirus exposure and HLA in healthy donors (dated by TCRdb to 2015 to 2018). As for the study more broadly: A later analysis indicated that the roughly 120 validation repertoires were generated on the platform also employed for the approximately 690 repertoires of the first cohort. Besides the first cohort of some 670 subjects, a separate validation cohort made up of 120 different subjects was used. To predict cytomegalovirus infection status, the study combined high-throughput TCR immunosequencing, statistical association of individual TCRs with disease status, and machine learning. The aim of the study was to test whether cataloging public T cell receptors could identify signatures of past pathogen exposure.

Measured from the cysteine to the phenylalanine, the CDR3 is 13 residues long. Of all the DNA, just the CDR3 is kept, 39 bases in frame from base 1. CDR1 is given as SQVTM and CDR2 as ANQGSEA, both from the germline V gene. V lost 1 base and J lost 5 bases, and the count of bases not matched to a germline gene is 4. Note on this clone: The antigen it recognizes is unknown. Base quality data are lacking; no much larger clone is found one base away. This sample includes further DNA sequences coding for the same CDR3.

The donors were included in the validation cohort of approximately 120 subjects, a group kept apart from the roughly 670-subject first cohort. To prepare the library, the immunoSEQ multiplex PCR assay was applied. The authors processed their data as follows. To diagnose cytomegalovirus status from the catalog of TCR beta chain sequences, a statistical classification framework was built. TCRdb provides this immuneACCESS table in a form limited to in-frame rearrangements. Some clones are lacking; in checked studies, under half of them reflect an unresolved V gene, and why the rest are absent is not known. V, J and clone size are taken as reported in that table, and D and trimming were inferred from the DNA itself. The sample table holds about 330,000 clones, of which approximately 86% were seen once. The biggest ten clones account for more than 0.9% of the sample. Beyond this particular receptor, the publication reports: Of the cluster scores, around 95% were above 0 in a later analysis, which found that TCRs clustered in the first cohort also tended to co-occur in the approximately 130 validation repertoires. The study gave a list of under 200 TCR beta chains associated with cytomegalovirus. The validation cohort had no HLA typing available for a later analysis, so co-occurrence within that cohort was assessed over all 110 or so repertoires. A few of the identified cytomegalovirus-associated TCR beta chains were confirmed in vitro to be specific for cytomegalovirus antigens. The authors suggested that the approach could potentially be extended to other disease states and immunological phenotypes. Most TCR sequences were observed very rarely across donors, whereas some public TCRs were present in many individuals. Cytomegalovirus status was reported to be diagnosed by the classifier with high specificity and sensitivity in both the original and validation cohorts.

The sequence is built from TRBV29-1 and TRBJ1-1, and TRBD1 aligns with 7 junction nucleotides. Sequencing input: PBMCs. This TCR was sampled from a woman in her 30s in good health and CMV-seropositive. The DNA is TGCAGCGTTGAAGGCCAGGGGGGAACTGAAGCTTTCTTT. The translation is CSVEGQGGTEAFF.